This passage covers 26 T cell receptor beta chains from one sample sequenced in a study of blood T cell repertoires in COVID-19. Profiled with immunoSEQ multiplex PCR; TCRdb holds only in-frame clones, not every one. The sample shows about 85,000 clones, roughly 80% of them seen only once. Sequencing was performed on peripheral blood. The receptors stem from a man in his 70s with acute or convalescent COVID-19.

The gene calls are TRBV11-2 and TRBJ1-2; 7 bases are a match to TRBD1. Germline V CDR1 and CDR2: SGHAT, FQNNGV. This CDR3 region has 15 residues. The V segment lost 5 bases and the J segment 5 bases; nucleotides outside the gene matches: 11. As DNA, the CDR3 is TGTGCCAGCAGCCCGACAATGGGACAGCGATATGGCTACACCTTC. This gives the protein CASSPTMGQRYGYTF.

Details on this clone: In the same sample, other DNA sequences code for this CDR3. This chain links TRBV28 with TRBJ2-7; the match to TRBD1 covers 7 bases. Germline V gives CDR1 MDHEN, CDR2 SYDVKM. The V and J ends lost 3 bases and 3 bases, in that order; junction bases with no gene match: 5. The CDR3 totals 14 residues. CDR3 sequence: CASSFGDSHYEQYF. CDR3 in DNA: TGTGCCAGCAGTTTCGGGGACAGTCACTACGAGCAGTACTTC.

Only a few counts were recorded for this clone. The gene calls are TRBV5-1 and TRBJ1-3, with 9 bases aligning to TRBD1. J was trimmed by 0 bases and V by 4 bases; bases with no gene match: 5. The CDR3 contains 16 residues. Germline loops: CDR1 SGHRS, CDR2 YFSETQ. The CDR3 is CASSGTGTVSGNTIYF. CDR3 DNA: TGCGCCAGCAGCGGGACAGGGACGGTCTCTGGAAACACCATATATTTT.

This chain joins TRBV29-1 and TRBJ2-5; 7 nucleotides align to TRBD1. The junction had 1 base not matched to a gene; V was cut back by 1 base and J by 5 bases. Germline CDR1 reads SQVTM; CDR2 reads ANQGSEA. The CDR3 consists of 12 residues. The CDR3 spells CSVEATGETQYF. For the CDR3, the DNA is TGCAGCGTTGAAGCGACAGGGGAGACCCAGTACTTC.

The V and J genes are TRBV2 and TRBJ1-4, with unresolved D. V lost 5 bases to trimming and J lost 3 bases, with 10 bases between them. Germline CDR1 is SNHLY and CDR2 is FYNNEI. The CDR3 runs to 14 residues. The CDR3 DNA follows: TGTGCCAGCAGTCCTGGACTCTCTAATGAAAAACTGTTTTTT. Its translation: CASSPGLSNEKLFF.

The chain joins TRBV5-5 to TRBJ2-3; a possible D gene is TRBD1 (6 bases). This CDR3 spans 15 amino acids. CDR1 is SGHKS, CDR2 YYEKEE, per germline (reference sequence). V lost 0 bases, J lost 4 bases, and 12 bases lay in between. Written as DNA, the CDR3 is TGTGCCAGCAGCTTGGTAGGGGGTTGGGCAGATACGCAGTATTTT. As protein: CASSLVGGWADTQYF.

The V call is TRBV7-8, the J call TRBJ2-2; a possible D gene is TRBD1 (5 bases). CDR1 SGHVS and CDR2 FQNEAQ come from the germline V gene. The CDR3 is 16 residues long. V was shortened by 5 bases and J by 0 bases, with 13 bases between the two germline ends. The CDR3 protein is CASSPDTISNTGELFF. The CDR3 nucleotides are TGTGCCAGCAGCCCGGACACAATTTCGAACACCGGGGAGCTGTTTTTT.

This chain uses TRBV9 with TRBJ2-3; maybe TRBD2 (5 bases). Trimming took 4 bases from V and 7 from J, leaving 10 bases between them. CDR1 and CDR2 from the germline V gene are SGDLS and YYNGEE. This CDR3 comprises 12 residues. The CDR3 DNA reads TGTGCCAGCAGCTCGAGAGGGAATACGCAGTATTTT. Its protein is CASSSRGNTQYF.

This chain's CDR3 is CASSLAQTSGGSTDTQYF. CDR3 DNA: TGTGCCAGCAGCTTGGCCCAGACTAGCGGGGGGAGCACAGATACGCAGTATTTT. The chain couples TRBV5-6 to TRBJ2-3; 13 bases match TRBD2. This CDR3 is 18 amino acids long. V shed 0 bases and J 0 bases; nucleotides not matched to a gene: 4. From germline, CDR1 is SGHDT and CDR2 YYEEEE.

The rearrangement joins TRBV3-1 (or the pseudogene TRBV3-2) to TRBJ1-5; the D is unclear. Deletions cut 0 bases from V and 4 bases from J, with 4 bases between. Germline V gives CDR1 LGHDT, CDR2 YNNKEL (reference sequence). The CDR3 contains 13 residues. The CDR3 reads CASSQDPNQPQHF. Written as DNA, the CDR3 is TGTGCCAGCAGCCAAGACCCGAATCAGCCCCAGCATTTT.

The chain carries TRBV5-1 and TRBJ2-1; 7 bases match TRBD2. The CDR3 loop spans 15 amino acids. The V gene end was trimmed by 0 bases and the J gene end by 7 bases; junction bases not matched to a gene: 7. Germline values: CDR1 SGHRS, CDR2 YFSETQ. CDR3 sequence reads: CASSLAGGWRNEQFF. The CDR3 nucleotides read TGCGCCAGCAGCTTGGCCGGGGGGTGGAGAAATGAGCAGTTCTTC.

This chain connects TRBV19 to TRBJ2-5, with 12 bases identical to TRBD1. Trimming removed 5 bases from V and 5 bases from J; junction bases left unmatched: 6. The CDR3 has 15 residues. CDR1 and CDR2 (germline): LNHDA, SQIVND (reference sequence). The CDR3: CASSAGTGGGETQYF. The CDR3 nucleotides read TGTGCCAGTAGTGCAGGGACAGGGGGCGGGGAGACCCAGTACTTC.

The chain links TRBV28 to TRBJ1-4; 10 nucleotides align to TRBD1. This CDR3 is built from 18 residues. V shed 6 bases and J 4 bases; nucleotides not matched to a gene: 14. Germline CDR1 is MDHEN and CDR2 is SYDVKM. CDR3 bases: TGTGCCAGCAGGCCGGGACAGGGGAATGGAAAGCGTAATGAAAAACTGTTTTTT. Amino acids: CASRPGQGNGKRNEKLFF.

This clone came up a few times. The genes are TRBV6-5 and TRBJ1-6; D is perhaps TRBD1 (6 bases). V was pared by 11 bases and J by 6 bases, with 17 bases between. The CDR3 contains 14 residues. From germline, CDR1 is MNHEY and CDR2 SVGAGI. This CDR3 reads CAGRLDSSNSPLHF. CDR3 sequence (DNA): TGTGCCGGCCGGTTGGACAGTAGTAATTCACCCCTCCACTTT.

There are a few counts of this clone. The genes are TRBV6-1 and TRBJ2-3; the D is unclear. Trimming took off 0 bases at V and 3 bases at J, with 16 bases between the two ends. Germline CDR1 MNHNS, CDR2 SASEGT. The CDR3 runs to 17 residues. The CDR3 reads CASSEAFWAAGTDTQYF. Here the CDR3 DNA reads TGTGCCAGCAGTGAAGCCTTCTGGGCCGCAGGTACAGATACGCAGTATTTT.

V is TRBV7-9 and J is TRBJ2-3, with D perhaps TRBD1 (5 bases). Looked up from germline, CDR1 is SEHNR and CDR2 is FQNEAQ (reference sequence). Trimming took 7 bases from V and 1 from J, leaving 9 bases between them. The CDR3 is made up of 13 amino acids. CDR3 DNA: TGTGCCAGCACCGCGACAGGCACAGATACGCAGTATTTT. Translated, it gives CASTATGTDTQYF.

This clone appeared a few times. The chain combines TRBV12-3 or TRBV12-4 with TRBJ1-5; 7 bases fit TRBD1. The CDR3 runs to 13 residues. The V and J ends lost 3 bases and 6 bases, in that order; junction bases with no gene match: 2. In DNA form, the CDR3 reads TGTGCCAGCAGTTTCCAGGGGGTTCAGCCCCAGCATTTT. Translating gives CASSFQGVQPQHF.

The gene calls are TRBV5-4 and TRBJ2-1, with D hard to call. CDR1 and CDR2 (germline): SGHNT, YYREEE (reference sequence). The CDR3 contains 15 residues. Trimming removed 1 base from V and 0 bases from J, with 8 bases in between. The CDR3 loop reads CASSLPPNSYNEQFF. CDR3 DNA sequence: TGTGCCAGCAGCTTGCCCCCTAACTCCTACAATGAGCAGTTCTTC. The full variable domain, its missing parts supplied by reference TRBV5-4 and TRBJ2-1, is ETGVTQSPTHLIKTRGQQVTLRCSSQSGHNTVSWYQQALGQGPQFIFQYYREEENGRGNFPPRFSGLQFPNYSSELNVNALELDDSALYLCASSLPPNSYNEQFFGPGTRLTVL.

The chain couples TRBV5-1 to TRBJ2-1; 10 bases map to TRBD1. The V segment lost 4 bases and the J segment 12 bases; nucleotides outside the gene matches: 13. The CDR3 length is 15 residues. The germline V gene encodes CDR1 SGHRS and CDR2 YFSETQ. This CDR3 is CASSQTPGQGMGQFF. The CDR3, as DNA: TGCGCCAGCAGCCAAACCCCGGGACAGGGGATGGGGCAGTTCTTC.

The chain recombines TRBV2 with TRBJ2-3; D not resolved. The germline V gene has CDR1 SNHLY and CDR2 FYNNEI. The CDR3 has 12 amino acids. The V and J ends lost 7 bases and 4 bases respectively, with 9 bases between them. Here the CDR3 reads CASILLADTQYF. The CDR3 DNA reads TGTGCCAGCATACTCTTGGCAGATACGCAGTATTTT. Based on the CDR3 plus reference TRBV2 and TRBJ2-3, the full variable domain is EPEVTQTPSHQVTQMGQEVILRCVPISNHLYFYWYRQILGQKVEFLVSFYNNEISEKSEIFDDQFSVERPDGSNFTLKIRSTKLEDSAMYFCASILLADTQYFGPGTRLTVL.

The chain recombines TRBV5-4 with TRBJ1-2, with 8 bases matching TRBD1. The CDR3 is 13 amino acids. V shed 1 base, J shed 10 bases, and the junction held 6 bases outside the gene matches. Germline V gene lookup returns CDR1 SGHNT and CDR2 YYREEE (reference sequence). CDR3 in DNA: TGTGCCAGCAGCTTGCGGCAGGGGGCTGACTACACCTTC. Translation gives CASSLRQGADYTF.

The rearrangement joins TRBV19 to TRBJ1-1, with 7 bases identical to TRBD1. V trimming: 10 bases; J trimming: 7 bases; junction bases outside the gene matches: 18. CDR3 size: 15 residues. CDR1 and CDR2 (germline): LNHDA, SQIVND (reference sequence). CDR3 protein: CATKGTGAGRGEAFF. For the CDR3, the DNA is TGTGCCACCAAGGGAACAGGGGCCGGGAGGGGTGAAGCTTTCTTT.

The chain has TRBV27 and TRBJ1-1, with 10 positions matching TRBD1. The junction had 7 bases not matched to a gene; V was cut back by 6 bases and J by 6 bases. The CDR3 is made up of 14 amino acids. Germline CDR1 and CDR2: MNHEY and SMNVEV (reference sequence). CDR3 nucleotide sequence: TGTGCCAGCAGACAGGGACAGGGGATCTCTGAAGCTTTCTTT. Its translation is CASRQGQGISEAFF.

The CDR3 is CASSTTGTKGTGGYTF. The CDR3 DNA reads as TGTGCCAGTAGTACAACCGGGACAAAAGGGACCGGTGGCTACACCTTC. The chain employs TRBV19 and TRBJ1-2; D is perhaps TRBD1 (6 bases). Trimming left V 4 bases short and J 7 bases short, with 22 bases between. Germline loops: CDR1 LNHDA, CDR2 SQIVND (reference sequence). CDR3 length: 16 residues.

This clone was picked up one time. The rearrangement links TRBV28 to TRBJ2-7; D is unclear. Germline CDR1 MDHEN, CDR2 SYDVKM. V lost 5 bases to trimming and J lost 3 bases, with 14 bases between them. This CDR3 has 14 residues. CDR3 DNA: TGTGCCAGCAGTAGGAGTTCTCGATACTACGAGCAGTACTTC. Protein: CASSRSSRYYEQYF.

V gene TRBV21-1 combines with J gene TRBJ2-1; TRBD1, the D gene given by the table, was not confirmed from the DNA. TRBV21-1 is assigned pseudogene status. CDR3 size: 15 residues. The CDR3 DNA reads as TGTGCCAGCAGCAAAATTAAACAGTCTGGCAATGAGCAGTTCTTC. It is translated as CASSKIKQSGNEQFF.